This TCR beta chain was recorded in a study of cytomegalovirus exposure and HLA in healthy donors. The CDR3 is 15 amino acids. J was trimmed by 3 bases and V by 4 bases; bases with no gene match: 4. Germline-derived CDR1 and CDR2 are LNHNV and YYDKDF (reference sequence). It was with 60 Vbeta and 13 Jbeta primers that the PCR ran. The method was immunoSEQ multiplex PCR; TCRdb's version includes in-frame clones alone and lacks a portion of them. The data contain approximately 100,000 clones, roughly 85% of them singletons. Study conclusions and caveats: In the analysis, some V segments, TRBV6-2 and TRBV6-3 included, were excluded as indistinguishable. Generally TCR sequences proved uncommon, though certain public TCRs appeared in numerous donors.

Turning to this clone: Its antigen remains unidentified.

This chain links TRBV15 with TRBJ2-5; the match to TRBD2 covers 11 bases. Input material: PBMCs. The receptor's source is a man aged 35-49 years in good health and CMV-seropositive. The CDR3 spells CATSTPGLAEETQYF. CDR3 DNA: TGTGCCACCAGCACCCCGGGACTAGCGGAAGAGACCCAGTACTTC.